This TCR beta chain was recovered during a study of CD8+CD57+ T cells in acquired aplastic anemia (dated by TCRdb to the late 2010s). For the wider study: DNA extracted from sorted CD4+ and CD8+ cells had a mean of about 3.3 ug, with a range of roughly 0.2 to 27.4 ug. CD8+CD57+ expansion was defined as frequency above the mean frequency observed in healthy subjects.

The CDR3 covers 16 residues, taking in both the cysteine and the phenylalanine. This entry keeps only the CDR3 DNA: 48 bases, framed from base 1. Reading the germline V gene gives CDR1 SGHAT and CDR2 FQNNGV. Flow cytometry had shown CD8+CD57+ cell expansion in the patients selected for sequencing. Every patient had severe acquired aplastic anemia, diagnosed using the International Study of Aplastic Anemia and Agranulocytosis and Camitta criteria. No patient had received any therapy when blood was sampled. In the study, sorted CD4+ and CD8+ blood T cells from patients with severe aplastic anemia and from healthy subjects underwent deep sequencing of TCR repertoires. Patients were enrolled under clinicaltrials.gov protocols 00001620, 01623167, 00001397, 00071045, 00081523 and 00961064 in the USA. Ficoll-Paque density gradient centrifugation was used to isolate peripheral blood mononuclear cells. Before DNA extraction, CD4+ and CD8+ T cells were sorted by FACS or by magnetic beads.

Points on this clonotype: What antigen it recognizes has not been identified. A much larger clonotype is one base distant, so this may be a read error.

Study-level results and caveats: Roughly 30 CD8+ CDR3 sequences were shared between patients and controls but appeared highly expressed in patients and within their immunodominant clones. CD8+ Simpson's diversity did not differ significantly between patients and healthy controls (P=0.060).

Genomic DNA was used as template for profiling of TCR beta VDJ combinations and CDR3 sequences. An Illumina HiSeq 2000 was used for TCR repertoire sequencing. Regarding the original processing steps: TRBV/TRBJ rearrangement plots, CDR3 size and DJ length profiles, and Simpson's diversity index were used to assess repertoires. The most abundant DNA sequence in the deep sequencing data was taken as the immunodominant clone. CDR3 amino acid sequences were checked for sharing across subjects and were also compared against the VDJdb database and published repertoires. TCRdb trimmed the raw reads at Q25, called clones with MiXCR and kept productive beta chains. Each CDR3 protein gets just one entry, which takes the most common genes and DNA from the rows behind it. TCRdb's processing, not the authors' own work, is the source of the V and J calls. This sample holds 200,000 to 250,000 distinct CDR3 sequences; around 45% were observed only once. Of the sample, over 7.5% falls within the top ten clones.

The sample consisted of sorted CD4+, CD8+, or CD8+CD57+ T cells (not recorded which) from PBMCs. Here the chain combines TRBV11-2 and TRBJ1-3; the D gene assignment is ambiguous. The receptor comes from a human donor with aplastic anemia. In nucleotide form, the sequence is TGTGCCAGCAGCTCGCCCCCAAGCAGTACTGGAAACGCCATATATTTT. It encodes CASSSPPSSTGNAIYF.